This T cell receptor (beta chain) was identified during a study of human T cells and chemical hapten exposure. General observations from the study: The immune response of these alopecia patients might not match healthy individuals'. Correlating positively with patch test score were the PT1 expanded TCR counts. Sensitizing to DPC left TCRs with a frequency above 1 in 1000 unaltered. Expanded TCR sets contained significantly more large CDR3 similarity clusters than controls.

This clonotype was picked up a small number of times. The target antigen is unknown. TCRdb recomputed calls from the RACE reads with MiXCR, one row per CDR3 protein. The table includes under 200,000 distinct CDR3 sequences, around 30% detected once. Time point specified: patch test 3, about 24 weeks after DPC sensitization. Regarding treatment: therapeutic diphenylcyclopropenone sensitization with weekly scalp DPC. CDR3 length: 16 amino acids. From germline, CDR1 is SEHNR and CDR2 FQNEAQ (reference sequence). V lost 5 bases and J lost 5; bases outside the gene matches: 10. V usage is TRBV7-9 and J usage is TRBJ2-2; TRBD2 agrees at 8 bases. This material consisted of whole blood, taken in connection with sensitization to the hapten diphenylcyclopropenone (DPC). The source is a woman between 18 and 29 years old with alopecia areata. Some clones in this sample may be carry-over from other donors' samples. The CDR3 sequence is CASSIAPAGVTGELFF. CDR3 nucleotides: TGTGCCAGCAGCATCGCCCCAGCGGGAGTGACCGGGGAGCTGTTTTTT.